These T cell receptor beta chains were read from a single sample in a study of CD8 T cells in ankylosing spondylitis. One entry per CDR3 protein, called by TCRdb with MiXCR from the 5' RACE reads. Of 200,000 to 250,000 distinct CDR3 sequences listed, around a tenth are singletons. Sequencing used blood, either unsorted or a sorted T cell fraction (not recorded which). These receptors all stem from a male donor with ankylosing spondylitis or in good health (not recorded which). Each CDR3 is given with its conserved first and last residue. A D gene is named only where the DNA matches it firmly. A row's size may be missing; if present it is once, few, many or a size class.

d_call	v_call	clone_size	j_call	cdr3_aa	cdr3_nt
TRBD1	TRBV5-5	many	TRBJ1-2	CASRCTGTGDYGYTF	TGTGCCAGCAGATGTACCGGGACAGGAGACTATGGCTACACCTTC
TRBD2	TRBV3-1	few	TRBJ2-1	CASSQELAGVNNEQFF	TGTGCCAGCAGCCAAGAGCTAGCGGGAGTTAACAATGAGCAGTTCTTC
TRBD2	TRBV5-1	many	TRBJ2-5	CASSGPGLAGEETQYF	TGCGCCAGCAGCGGGCCGGGACTAGCGGGGGAAGAGACCCAGTACTTC
TRBD2	TRBV20-1	NA	TRBJ2-3	CSARAYVGLAGGVSLGDTQYF	TGCAGTGCTAGAGCTTATGTGGGACTAGCGGGGGGGGTAAGCTTGGGAGATACGCAGTATTTT
NA	TRBV12-3/TRBV12-4	many	TRBJ1-5	CASSFGGHGNQPQHF	TGTGCCAGCAGTTTCGGGGGGCACGGCAATCAGCCCCAGCATTTT
TRBD2	TRBV4-2	many	TRBJ2-5	CASSQGTGTSLVLQETQYF	TGTGCCAGCAGCCAAGGAACCGGGACTAGCCTTGTACTCCAAGAGACCCAGTACTTC
NA	TRBV6-1	many	TRBJ2-2	CASSPGVNTGELFF	TGTGCCAGCTCCCCAGGGGTTAACACCGGGGAGCTGTTTTTT
NA	TRBV5-5	many	TRBJ1-1	CASSLMLRTDDTEAFF	TGTGCCAGCAGCTTGATGCTTAGGACAGACGACACTGAAGCTTTCTTT
NA	TRBV5-1	many	TRBJ1-1	CARHPEGTDTEAFF	TGCGCCAGACACCCGGAGGGTACGGACACTGAAGCTTTCTTT
NA	TRBV30	few	TRBJ1-5	CAWSREGYSNQPQHF	TGTGCCTGGAGTCGAGAGGGGTACAGCAATCAGCCCCAGCATTTT
TRBD2	TRBV6-1	NA	TRBJ2-7	CASSEMGPRLAVYEQYF	TGTGCCAGCAGTGAGATGGGTCCCAGACTAGCGGTCTACGAGCAGTACTTC
NA	TRBV27	many	TRBJ1-2	CASSLSLGAPYGYTF	TGTGCCAGCAGTTTATCTCTCGGGGCGCCCTATGGCTACACCTTC
TRBD2	TRBV30	NA	TRBJ2-1	CAWARDYNNEQFF	TGTGCCTGGGCCCGGGACTACAACAATGAGCAGTTCTTC
NA	TRBV15	few	TRBJ2-7	CATSSLPGTSKISTSYEQYF	TGTGCCACCAGCAGCCTCCCCGGGACATCTAAAATATCGACTTCCTACGAGCAGTACTTC
NA	TRBV27	NA	TRBJ2-3	CASSLSGRGNTDTQYF	TGTGCCAGCAGTTTATCGGGAAGGGGAAACACAGATACGCAGTATTTT
NA	TRBV7-9	many	TRBJ2-7	CASSLGYTYEQYF	TGTGCCAGCAGCTTAGGTTACACCTACGAGCAGTACTTC
NA	TRBV7-9	NA	TRBJ2-1	CASSPGGLDEQFF	TGTGCCAGCAGCCCCGGAGGGTTGGATGAGCAGTTCTTC
NA	TRBV29-1	NA	TRBJ2-3	CSVTEGPDTQYF	TGCAGCGTCACGGAGGGGCCAGATACGCAGTATTTT
TRBD2	TRBV6-5	NA	TRBJ2-1	CASSSLTSGGAYNEQFF	TGTGCCAGCAGTTCGTTAACTAGCGGGGGGGCTTACAATGAGCAGTTCTTC
TRBD2	TRBV4-1	few	TRBJ2-3	CASSLFGGAGDTQYF	TGCGCCAGCAGCCTTTTCGGGGGGGCCGGAGATACGCAGTATTTT
NA	TRBV7-2	few	TRBJ2-5	CASSLLGRGLETQYF	TGTGCCAGCAGCCTCCTGGGGAGGGGGTTGGAGACCCAGTACTTC
TRBD1	TRBV5-6	many	TRBJ2-2	CASTSLRQGIPGELFF	TGTGCCAGCACTTCTCTGAGACAGGGGATACCCGGGGAGCTGTTTTTT
NA	TRBV5-1	many	TRBJ2-3	CASSLDPSSTDTQYF	TGCGCCAGCAGCTTGGATCCATCTAGCACAGATACGCAGTATTTT
NA	TRBV11-2	few	TRBJ2-5	CASSLAPAQETQYF	TGTGCCAGCAGCTTAGCGCCTGCCCAAGAGACCCAGTACTTC
TRBD2	TRBV5-1	many	TRBJ2-7	CASSLWVAGNEQYF	TGCGCCAGCAGCTTGTGGGTAGCGGGAAACGAGCAGTACTTC
NA	TRBV5-1	many	TRBJ1-1	CASSLGTETNTEAFF	TGCGCCAGCAGCTTGGGGACCGAAACGAACACTGAAGCTTTCTTT
NA	TRBV5-1	many	TRBJ1-1	CASSWDGGNTEAFF	TGCGCCAGCAGCTGGGACGGGGGTAACACTGAAGCTTTCTTT
NA	TRBV7-9	many	TRBJ2-1	CASSLEAEFF	TGTGCCAGCAGCTTGGAAGCGGAGTTCTTC
TRBD1	TRBV9	many	TRBJ1-5	CASSADRVEEPQHF	TGTGCCAGCAGCGCAGACAGGGTTGAGGAGCCCCAGCATTTT
NA	TRBV7-9	many	TRBJ1-2	CASSLEGRDGYTF	TGTGCCAGCAGCTTAGAAGGGAGGGATGGCTACACCTTC
NA	TRBV7-2	NA	TRBJ1-1	CASSVRLGRNTEAFF	TGTGCCTCCTCTGTTAGGTTGGGGAGGAACACTGAAGCTTTCTTT
TRBD2	TRBV29-1	many	TRBJ2-1	CSLGVPTPGTTSSYNEQFF	TGCAGTCTAGGAGTGCCTACTCCCGGGACTACGAGCTCCTACAATGAGCAGTTCTTC
NA	TRBV12-3/TRBV12-4	NA	TRBJ1-1	CASSLSRGDTEAFF	TGTGCCAGCAGTTTAAGTCGAGGGGACACTGAAGCTTTCTTT